These 28 T cell receptor beta chains were sequenced from one sample in a study of identical twins. MiXCR, applied by TCRdb to the 5' RACE reads, yields one record per CDR3 protein. The sample lists about 700,000 distinct CDR3 sequences, over 5% seen once, with around 1.7% in the top ten. Source material: naive T cells sorted from blood. The source is a man aged 18 to 35 in good health.

This clonotype appeared a few times. V gene TRBV20-1 combines with J gene TRBJ2-7; 9 bases line up with TRBD2. Germline CDR1 DFQATT, CDR2 SNEGSKA (reference sequence). After removal of 0 bases from V and 2 bases from J, the junction contained 2 bases not matched to a gene. The CDR3 extends over 14 amino acids. For the CDR3, the DNA is TGCAGTGCTAGAGACTCTAGCGGGACCTACGAGCAGTACTTC. This gives the protein CSARDSSGTYEQYF.

The rearrangement links TRBV7-9 to TRBJ2-4; 7 nucleotides line up with TRBD1. CDR1 and CDR2 from the germline V gene are SEHNR and FQNEAQ (reference sequence). The CDR3 consists of 17 residues. J gave up 1 base and V 3 bases, and 9 bases lay outside the gene matches. CDR3 loop: CASSLGSTGVAKNIQYF. The CDR3 nucleotides read TGTGCCAGCAGCTTGGGGTCAACAGGGGTTGCCAAAAACATTCAGTACTTC.

This clonotype was detected ten times or more. The chain joins TRBV7-8 to TRBJ2-1; 7 bases are a match to TRBD2. Unmatched junction bases numbered 9, after V lost 5 bases and J lost 2 bases. Germline CDR1 reads SGHVS; CDR2 reads FQNEAQ. The CDR3 runs 16 residues. The CDR3 loop reads CASSPGRLAAYNEQFF. CDR3 DNA sequence: TGTGCCAGCAGCCCAGGGCGGCTAGCGGCCTACAATGAGCAGTTCTTC.

This clonotype was picked up a small number of times. The genes are TRBV5-1 and TRBJ2-3, with unresolved D. This CDR3 comprises 15 residues. Between the trimmed V and J ends, which lost 0 bases and 3 bases, there was a span of 11 bases. Germline values: CDR1 SGHRS, CDR2 YFSETQ. The CDR3 coding sequence is TGCGCCAGCAGCTTGGAACGGATTGGAACAGATACGCAGTATTTT. Its translation is CASSLERIGTDTQYF.

This sequence joins TRBV24-1 and TRBJ2-1; no clear D gene. V was shortened by 4 bases and J by 8 bases, with 11 bases between the two germline ends. The V gene's germline CDR1 is KGHDR and CDR2 SFDVKD. CDR3 length: 13 residues. The CDR3 loop reads CATSDSQSDEQFF. CDR3 coding DNA: TGTGCCACCAGTGACTCCCAGAGCGATGAGCAGTTCTTC.

The genes are TRBV7-2 and TRBJ2-1; weak D call: TRBD1 (5 bases). V shed 5 bases and J shed 0 bases, with 14 bases lying between them. From germline, CDR1 is SGHTA and CDR2 FQGNSA. There are 16 residues in the CDR3. This chain's CDR3 is CASSPEDKSSYNEQFF. The CDR3 region has the DNA TGTGCCAGCAGCCCAGAGGACAAGAGCTCCTACAATGAGCAGTTCTTC.

The V call is TRBV7-3, the J call TRBJ2-1, with TRBD1 matching 11 bases. Germline CDR1 and CDR2: SGHTA and FQGTGA. The CDR3 contains 14 residues. V lost 5 bases, J lost 5 bases, and 2 bases stayed unmatched. CDR3 in DNA: TGTGCCAGCAGCCGGACAGGGGGCAACAATGAGCAGTTCTTC. The encoded protein is CASSRTGGNNEQFF.

The gene calls are TRBV5-5 and TRBJ1-1; D uncertain. Trimming cost V 4 bases and J 4 bases, with 20 bases left between them. The CDR3 has 16 residues. Germline CDR1 SGHKS, CDR2 YYEKEE (reference sequence). The CDR3 DNA sequence: TGTGCCAGCAGCCCCCCCCCGAAGGGAGGTGGCACTGAAGCTTTCTTT. Amino acids: CASSPPPKGGGTEAFF.

This clonotype was seen at least ten times. This chain joins TRBV11-2 and TRBJ2-3; 9 bases agree with TRBD2. Germline-derived CDR1 and CDR2 are SGHAT and FQNNGV. This CDR3 has 16 residues. With 4 bases clipped from V and 4 bases from J, the junction kept 9 bases outside the gene matches. Here the CDR3 DNA reads TGTGCCAGCAGCTGGGGTAGCGCGGGAGGGCCAGATACGCAGTATTTT. As protein: CASSWGSAGGPDTQYF.

This rearrangement joins TRBV6-2 or TRBV6-3 to TRBJ2-1; D gene unclear. CDR1 is MNHEY, CDR2 SVGEGT, per germline. The length of the CDR3 is 11 residues. The ends were cut back, 6 bases at V and 10 bases at J, with 10 bases in the middle. CDR3: CASSQSREQFF. The CDR3 DNA follows: TGTGCCAGCAGCCAATCCAGGGAGCAGTTCTTC.

This clonotype was counted only a few times. The J gene is TRBJ2-2, the V gene TRBV24-1; a possible D gene is TRBD2 (6 bases). Deletions cut 4 bases from V and 7 bases from J, with 15 bases between. Germline V gives CDR1 KGHDR, CDR2 SFDVKD. The CDR3 is 15 amino acids. Written as DNA, the CDR3 is TGTGCCACCAGTGACCCGGGACTCGTAAACGGGGAGCTGTTTTTT. Its protein is CATSDPGLVNGELFF.

This clonotype was counted between two and nine times. The chain is built from TRBV7-3 and TRBJ1-1; D gene ambiguous. This CDR3 comprises 17 residues. The germline V gene encodes CDR1 SGHTA and CDR2 FQGTGA. The V end lost 1 base, the J end lost 1 base, and 16 bases lay between the germline ends. The CDR3 DNA is TGTGCCAGCAGCTTAATCCCGAGTCGGGAAAGGAACACTGAAGCTTTCTTT. Protein product: CASSLIPSRERNTEAFF.

This clonotype was observed at least ten times. The CDR3 protein is CASSSKIATYQETQYF. Here the CDR3 DNA reads TGTGCCAGCAGTTCGAAGATAGCGACATACCAAGAGACCCAGTACTTC. V gene TRBV27 combines with J gene TRBJ2-5, with D possibly being TRBD2 (5 bases). CDR1 is MNHEY, CDR2 SMNVEV, per germline (reference sequence). The CDR3 covers 16 residues. With 4 bases removed from V and 0 bases from J, the gap between germline ends came to 15 bases.

This chain joins TRBV7-8 and TRBJ2-5; D call uncertain. The CDR3 spans 16 residues. Germline assignment: CDR1 SGHVS and CDR2 FQNEAQ. Trimming removed 5 bases at V and 2 bases at J, with 18 bases between. CDR3 residues: CASSPRWVREQETQYF. CDR3 in DNA: TGTGCCAGCAGCCCGAGGTGGGTCAGAGAACAAGAGACCCAGTACTTC.

The chain uses TRBV15 and TRBJ2-3; the match to TRBD2 covers 7 bases. CDR1 and CDR2 (germline): LNHNV, YYDKDF (reference sequence). Unmatched junction bases numbered 6, after V lost 0 bases and J lost 6 bases. This CDR3 region has 15 residues. The CDR3 loop is CATSRDRVGRDTQYF. In DNA form, the CDR3 reads TGTGCCACCAGCAGAGATCGGGTCGGGAGGGATACGCAGTATTTT. Together with reference TRBV15 and TRBJ2-3, the CDR3 gives the full variable domain: DAMVIQNPRYQVTQFGKPVTLSCSQTLNHNVMYWYQQKSSQAPKLLFHYYDKDFNNEADTPDNFQSRRPNTSFCFLDIRSPGLGDTAMYLCATSRDRVGRDTQYFGPGTRLTVL.

This clonotype has more than one count but fewer than ten. The CDR3 sequence is CASSRTGGDTDTQYF. In nucleotides, the CDR3 is TGTGCCAGCAGCCGGACAGGGGGGGACACAGATACGCAGTATTTT. The chain employs TRBV7-9 and TRBJ2-3, with 10 bases matching TRBD1. Trimming cost V 5 bases and J 2 bases; bases outside gene matches: 4. CDR3 length equals 15 residues. Germline V lookup: CDR1 SEHNR, CDR2 FQNEAQ (reference sequence). Variable domain in full (rest from reference TRBV7-9 and TRBJ2-3): DTGVSQNPRHKITKRGQNVTFRCDPISEHNRLYWYRQTLGQGPEFLTYFQNEAQLEKSRLLSDRFSAERPKGSFSTLEIQRTEQGDSAMYLCASSRTGGDTDTQYFGPGTRLTVL.

This clonotype was detected only a few times. This chain connects TRBV4-3 to TRBJ2-2; 12 bases map to TRBD2. V gave up 2 bases and J gave up 2 bases; unmatched junction bases: 6. The CDR3 length is 18 residues. Germline V gene data show CDR1 as LGHNA and CDR2 as YSLEER. The CDR3 coding sequence is TGCGCCAGCAGCCAATCACTAGCGGGAGGTGAAAACACCGGGGAGCTGTTTTTT. It yields the protein CASSQSLAGGENTGELFF.

This clonotype was seen ten or more times. V gene TRBV7-9 combines with J gene TRBJ2-1, with D perhaps TRBD1 (5 bases). Trimming cost V 7 bases and J 8 bases, with 12 bases left between them. The germline gives CDR1 SEHNR, CDR2 FQNEAQ (reference sequence). CDR3 length: 12 amino acids. CDR3 sequence (DNA): TGTGCCAGCAAACAAATAGGGGATGAGCAGTTCTTC. Encoded protein: CASKQIGDEQFF.

This clonotype was detected ten times or more. The chain joins TRBV27 to TRBJ2-7, with 7 positions matching TRBD1. This CDR3 contains 17 residues. V shed 0 bases, J shed 5 bases, and the junction held 13 bases outside the gene matches. CDR1 is MNHEY, CDR2 SMNVEV, per germline (reference sequence). CDR3 region: CASSLSPFDRALNEQYF. The DNA of the CDR3 is TGTGCCAGCAGTTTATCCCCCTTTGACAGGGCCCTGAACGAGCAGTACTTC.

This clonotype was detected only a few times. The chain combines TRBV5-5 with TRBJ1-4, with D possibly matching TRBD1 (5 bases). The CDR3 has 16 residues. Germline V CDR1 and CDR2: SGHKS, YYEKEE (reference sequence). V lost 1 base and J 5 bases, leaving 15 bases between the germline ends. CDR3 in DNA: TGTGCCAGCAGCTTGTACCGGGACCCGAGGAATGAAAAACTGTTTTTT. It yields the protein CASSLYRDPRNEKLFF. The full variable domain, in which reference TRBV5-5 and TRBJ1-4 provide the parts outside the CDR3, is DAGVTQSPTHLIKTRGQQVTLRCSPISGHKSVSWYQQVLGQGPQFIFQYYEKEERGRGNFPDRFSARQFPNYSSELNVNALLLGDSALYLCASSLYRDPRNEKLFFGSGTQLSVL.

Ten or more counts support this clonotype. This sequence joins TRBV12-3 or TRBV12-4 and TRBJ1-4; TRBD1 aligns across 8 bases. The CDR3 runs to 14 residues. Germline trimming cut 6 bases from V and 8 bases from J; bases unmatched to any gene: 8. CDR3 sequence reads: CASSRQGRLEKLFF. For the CDR3, the DNA is TGTGCCAGCAGCCGACAGGGGCGTCTCGAAAAACTGTTTTTT.

This clonotype was found many times. This chain uses TRBV9 with TRBJ2-2, with D possibly TRBD2 on 6 matching bases. Deletions cut 0 bases from V and 7 bases from J, with 13 bases between. CDR1 is SGDLS and CDR2 is YYNGEE in the germline V gene. The CDR3 loop spans 15 amino acids. CDR3 protein: CASSVEGRGSGELFF. The CDR3 coding sequence is TGTGCCAGCAGCGTAGAAGGCCGGGGGAGCGGGGAGCTGTTTTTT. Combining the CDR3 with reference TRBV9 and TRBJ2-2 gives the whole variable domain DSGVTQTPKHLITATGQRVTLRCSPRSGDLSVYWYQQSLDQGLQFLIQYYNGEERAKGNILERFSAQQFPDLHSELNLSSLELGDSALYFCASSVEGRGSGELFFGEGSRLTVL.

At least ten counts were recorded for this clonotype. The J gene is TRBJ1-1, the V gene TRBV4-3, with TRBD1 matching over 7 bases. The trim removed 4 bases at V and 10 bases at J, leaving 9 bases unmatched. This CDR3 comprises 13 residues. CDR1 is LGHNA and CDR2 is YSLEER in the germline V gene. The CDR3 loop is CASSREGAGRAFF. The CDR3 DNA reads as TGCGCCAGCAGCCGTGAGGGGGCAGGGCGAGCTTTCTTT.

This clonotype has ten or more counts. The rearrangement links TRBV24-1 to TRBJ2-5; D possibly matches TRBD1 or TRBD2 (5 bases each). CDR1 is KGHDR and CDR2 is SFDVKD in the germline V gene. Trimming removed 7 bases from V and 5 bases from J, with 16 bases in between. The CDR3 is 14 residues long. This chain's CDR3 is CATSEPGPGETQYF. In nucleotides, the CDR3 is TGTGCCACCAGCGAACCGGGACCAGGGGAGACCCAGTACTTC.

This clonotype was recorded a few times. This chain joins TRBV5-1 and TRBJ2-1; maybe TRBD2 (5 bases). CDR1 and CDR2 (germline): SGHRS, YFSETQ. The V gene lost 1 base and the J gene lost 5 bases, with 13 bases spanning the gap. The CDR3 runs to 15 residues. Written as DNA, the CDR3 is TGCGCCAGCAGCTTGCGGGGTGGAGGTAACAATGAGCAGTTCTTC. Protein: CASSLRGGGNNEQFF.

The rearrangement links TRBV6-2 or TRBV6-3 to TRBJ2-5; no reliable D call. Trimming pared 2 bases from V and 5 bases from J, leaving 15 bases between. The CDR3 runs 15 residues. The V gene's germline CDR1 is MNHEY and CDR2 SVGEGT. The CDR3 spells CASSYGILDAETQYF. The CDR3 DNA reads as TGTGCCAGCAGTTACGGGATTTTGGATGCCGAGACCCAGTACTTC.

This clonotype came up a few times. This chain links TRBV4-1 with TRBJ2-7; 14 bases are a match to TRBD2. CDR1 and CDR2 (germline): MGHRA, YSYEKL. This CDR3 is 20 amino acids long. Trimming at V came to 4 bases and at J to 1 base, leaving 15 bases not matched to a gene. CDR3: CASSLPVGTSGSFRSYEQYF. CDR3 sequence (DNA): TGCGCCAGCAGCCTTCCCGTTGGGACTAGCGGGAGTTTTCGTTCCTACGAGCAGTACTTC.

This sequence joins TRBV7-8 and TRBJ2-7, with D possibly TRBD1 on 5 matching bases. CDR1 SGHVS and CDR2 FQNEAQ come from the germline V gene. Trimming took off 6 bases at V and 0 bases at J, with 15 bases between the two ends. This CDR3 has 15 amino acids. CDR3 bases: TGTGCCAGCAGGCCCGACAGTTCGAGCTCCTACGAGCAGTACGTC. Translated: CASRPDSSSSYEQYV.